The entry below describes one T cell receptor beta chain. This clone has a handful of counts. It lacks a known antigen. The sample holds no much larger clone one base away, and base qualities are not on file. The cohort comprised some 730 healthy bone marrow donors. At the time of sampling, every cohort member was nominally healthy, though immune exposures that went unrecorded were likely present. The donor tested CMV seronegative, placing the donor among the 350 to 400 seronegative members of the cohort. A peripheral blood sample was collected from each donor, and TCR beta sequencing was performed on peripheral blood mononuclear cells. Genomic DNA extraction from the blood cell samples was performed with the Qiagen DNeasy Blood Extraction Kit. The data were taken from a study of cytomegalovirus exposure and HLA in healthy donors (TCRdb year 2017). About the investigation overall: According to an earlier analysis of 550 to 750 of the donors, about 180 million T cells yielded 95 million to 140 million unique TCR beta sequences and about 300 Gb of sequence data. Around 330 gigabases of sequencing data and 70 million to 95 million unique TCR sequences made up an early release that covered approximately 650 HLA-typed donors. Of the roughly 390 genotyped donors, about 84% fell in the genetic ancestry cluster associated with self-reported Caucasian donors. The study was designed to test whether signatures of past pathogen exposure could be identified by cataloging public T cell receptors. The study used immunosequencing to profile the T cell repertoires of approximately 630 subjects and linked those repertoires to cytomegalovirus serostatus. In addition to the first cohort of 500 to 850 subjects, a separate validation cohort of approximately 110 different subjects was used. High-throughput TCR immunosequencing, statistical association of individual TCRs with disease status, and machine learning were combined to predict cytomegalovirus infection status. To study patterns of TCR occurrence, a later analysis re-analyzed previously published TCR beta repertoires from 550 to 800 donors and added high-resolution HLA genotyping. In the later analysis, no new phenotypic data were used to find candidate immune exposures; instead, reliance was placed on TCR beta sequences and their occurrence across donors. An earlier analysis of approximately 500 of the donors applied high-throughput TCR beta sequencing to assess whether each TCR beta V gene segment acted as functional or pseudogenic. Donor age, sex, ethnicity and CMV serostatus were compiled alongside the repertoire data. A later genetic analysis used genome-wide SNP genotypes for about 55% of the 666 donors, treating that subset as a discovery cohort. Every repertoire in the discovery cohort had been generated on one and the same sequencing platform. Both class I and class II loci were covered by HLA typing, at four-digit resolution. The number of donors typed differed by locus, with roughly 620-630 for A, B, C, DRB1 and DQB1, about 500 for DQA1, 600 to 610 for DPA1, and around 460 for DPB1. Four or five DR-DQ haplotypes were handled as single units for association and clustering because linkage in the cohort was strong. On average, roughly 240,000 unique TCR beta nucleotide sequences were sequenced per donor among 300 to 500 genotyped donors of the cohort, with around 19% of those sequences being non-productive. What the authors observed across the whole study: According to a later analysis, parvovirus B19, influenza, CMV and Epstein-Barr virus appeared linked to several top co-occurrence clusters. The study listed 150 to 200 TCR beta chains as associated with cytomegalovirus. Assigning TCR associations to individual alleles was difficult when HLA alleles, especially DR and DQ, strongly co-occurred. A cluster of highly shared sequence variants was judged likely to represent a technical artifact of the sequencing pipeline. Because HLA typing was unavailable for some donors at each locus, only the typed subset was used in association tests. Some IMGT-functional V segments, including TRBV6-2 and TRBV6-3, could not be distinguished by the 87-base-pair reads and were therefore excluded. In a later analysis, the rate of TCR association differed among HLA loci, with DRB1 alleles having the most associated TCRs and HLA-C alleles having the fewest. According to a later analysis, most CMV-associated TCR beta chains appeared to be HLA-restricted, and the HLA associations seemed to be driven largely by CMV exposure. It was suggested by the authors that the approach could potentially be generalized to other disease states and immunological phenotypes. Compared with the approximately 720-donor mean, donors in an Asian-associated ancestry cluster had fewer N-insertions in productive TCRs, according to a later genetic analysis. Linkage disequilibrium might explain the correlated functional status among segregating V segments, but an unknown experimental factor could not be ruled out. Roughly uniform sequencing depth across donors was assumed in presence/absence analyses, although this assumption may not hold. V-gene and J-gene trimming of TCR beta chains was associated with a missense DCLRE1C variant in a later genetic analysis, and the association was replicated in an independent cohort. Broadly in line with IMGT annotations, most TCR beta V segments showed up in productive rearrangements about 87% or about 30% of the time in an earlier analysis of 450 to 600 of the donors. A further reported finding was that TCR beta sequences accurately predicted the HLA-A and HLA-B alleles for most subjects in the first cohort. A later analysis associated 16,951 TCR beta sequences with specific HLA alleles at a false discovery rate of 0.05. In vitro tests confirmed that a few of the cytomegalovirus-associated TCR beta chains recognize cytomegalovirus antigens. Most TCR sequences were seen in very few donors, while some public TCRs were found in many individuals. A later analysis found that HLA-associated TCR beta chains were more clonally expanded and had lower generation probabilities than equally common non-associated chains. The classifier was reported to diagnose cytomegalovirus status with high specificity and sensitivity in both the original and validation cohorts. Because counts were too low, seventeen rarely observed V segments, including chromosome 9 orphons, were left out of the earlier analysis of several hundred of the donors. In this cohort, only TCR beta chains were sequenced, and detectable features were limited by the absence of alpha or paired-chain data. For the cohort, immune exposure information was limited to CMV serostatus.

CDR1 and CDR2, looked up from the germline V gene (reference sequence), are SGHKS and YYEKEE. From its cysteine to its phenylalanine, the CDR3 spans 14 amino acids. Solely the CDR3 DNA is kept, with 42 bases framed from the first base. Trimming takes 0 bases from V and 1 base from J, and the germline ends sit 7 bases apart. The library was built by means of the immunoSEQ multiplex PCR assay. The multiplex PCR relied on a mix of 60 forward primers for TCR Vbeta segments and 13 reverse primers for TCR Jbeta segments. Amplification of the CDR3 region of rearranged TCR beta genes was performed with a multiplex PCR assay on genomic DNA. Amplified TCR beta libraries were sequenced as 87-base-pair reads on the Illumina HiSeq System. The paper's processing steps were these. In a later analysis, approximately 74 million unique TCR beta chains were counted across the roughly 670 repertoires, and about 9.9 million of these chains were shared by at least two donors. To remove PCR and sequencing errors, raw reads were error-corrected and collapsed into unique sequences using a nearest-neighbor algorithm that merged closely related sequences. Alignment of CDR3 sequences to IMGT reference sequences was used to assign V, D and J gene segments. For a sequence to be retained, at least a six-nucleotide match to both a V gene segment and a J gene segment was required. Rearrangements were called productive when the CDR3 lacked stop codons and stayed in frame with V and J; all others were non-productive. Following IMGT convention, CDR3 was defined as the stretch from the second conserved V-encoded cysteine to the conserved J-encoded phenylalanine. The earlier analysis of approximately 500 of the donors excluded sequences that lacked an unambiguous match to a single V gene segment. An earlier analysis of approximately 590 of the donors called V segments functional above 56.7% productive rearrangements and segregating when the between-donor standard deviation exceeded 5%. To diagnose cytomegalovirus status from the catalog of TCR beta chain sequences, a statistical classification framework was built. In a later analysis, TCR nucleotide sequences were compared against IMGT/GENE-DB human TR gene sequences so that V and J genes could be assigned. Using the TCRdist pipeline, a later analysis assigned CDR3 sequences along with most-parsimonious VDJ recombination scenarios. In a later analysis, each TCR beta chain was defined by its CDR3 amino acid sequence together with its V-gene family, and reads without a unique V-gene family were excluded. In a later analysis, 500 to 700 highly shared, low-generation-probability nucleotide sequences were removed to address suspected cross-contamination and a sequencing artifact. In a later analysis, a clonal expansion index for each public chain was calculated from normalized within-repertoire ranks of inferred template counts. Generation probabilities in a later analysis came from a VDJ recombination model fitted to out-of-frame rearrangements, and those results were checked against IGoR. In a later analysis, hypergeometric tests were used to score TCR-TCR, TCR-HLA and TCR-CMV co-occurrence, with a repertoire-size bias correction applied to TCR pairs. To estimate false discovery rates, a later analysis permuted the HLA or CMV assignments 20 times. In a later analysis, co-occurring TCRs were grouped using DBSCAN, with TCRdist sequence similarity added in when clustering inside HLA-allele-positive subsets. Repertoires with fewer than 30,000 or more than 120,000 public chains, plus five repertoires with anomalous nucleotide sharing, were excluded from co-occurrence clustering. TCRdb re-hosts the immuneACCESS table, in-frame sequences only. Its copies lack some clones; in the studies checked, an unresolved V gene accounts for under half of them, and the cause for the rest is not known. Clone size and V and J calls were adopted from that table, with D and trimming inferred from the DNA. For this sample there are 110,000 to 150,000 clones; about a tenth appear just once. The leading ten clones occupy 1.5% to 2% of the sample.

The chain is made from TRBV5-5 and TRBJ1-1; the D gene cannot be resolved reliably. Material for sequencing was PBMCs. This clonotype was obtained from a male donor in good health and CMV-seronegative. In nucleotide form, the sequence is TGTGCCAGCAGCTTGGCTGAGGGGAACACTGAAGCTTTCTTT. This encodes CASSLAEGNTEAFF. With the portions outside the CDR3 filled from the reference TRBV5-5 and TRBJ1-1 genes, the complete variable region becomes DAGVTQSPTHLIKTRGQQVTLRCSPISGHKSVSWYQQVLGQGPQFIFQYYEKEERGRGNFPDRFSARQFPNYSSELNVNALLLGDSALYLCASSLAEGNTEAFFGQGTRLTVV.